This T cell receptor (beta chain) appears in the sequencing data of a study of breast tumors, draining lymph nodes, adjacent tissues. A remark on this clonotype: Its antigen is unknown.

The lymph nodes were axillary draining lymph nodes from breast cancer patients. TCRdb used MiXCR to reprocess the multiplex PCR reads, holding one entry per CDR3 protein. The sample lists around 130,000 distinct CDR3 sequences; 30% to 35% were seen once. With 5 bases clipped from V and 9 bases from J, the junction kept 5 bases outside the gene matches. Per germline, CDR1 SGHVS and CDR2 FNYEAQ. The CDR3 is made up of 14 amino acids. Study-wide results and caveats: Tumors had less TCR diversity than lymph nodes, more than nontumor tissue. Most tumor T cells seemingly derive from lymph node, then expand in tumor. Luminal-like breast cancer showed significantly higher tumor–nontumor repertoire similarity than basal-like.

Material: axillary lymph node tissue. The chain recombines TRBV7-6 with TRBJ1-6, with 9 nucleotides matching TRBD1. The receptor comes from a female donor with breast cancer. Some clones in this sample may be carry-over from other donors' samples. The CDR3 DNA reads TGTGCCAGCAGCACGGGACAGGGTGGTTCACCCCTCCACTTT. The encoded protein is CASSTGQGGSPLHF.